The rows below give T cell receptor beta chains drawn from one sample of a study of shared clonotypes between healthy human individuals. The table came from immunoSEQ multiplex PCR; TCRdb's copy has only in-frame clones and leaves some out. This table holds about 2 million clones, about 94% found once. The sequencing input was naive CD8+ T cells sorted from blood. The receptors here all came from a man aged 18 to 29 in good health. The conserved cysteine and the conserved F or W are not part of the CDR3 here. D genes are given only for firm matches.

j_call v_call d_call cdr3_aa
TRBJ2-1 TRBV11-2 NA ASSLFPGATNEQF
TRBJ2-5 TRBV9 NA ASSVGGSPQETQY
TRBJ2-6 TRBV19 NA ASSSRESSGANVLT
TRBJ2-7 TRBV7-6 NA ASSLSGLEQY
TRBJ2-1 TRBV6-4 TRBD2 ASSDLTSGGNEQF
TRBJ2-7 TRBV7-9 TRBD1 ASSSTGTGGYEQY
TRBJ2-5 TRBV7-8 NA ASSFPRGMGETQY
TRBJ2-1 TRBV6-5 NA ASSFGLAINEQF
TRBJ2-6 TRBV4-3 NA ASSHTLVDSGANVLT
TRBJ1-5 TRBV27 NA ASSGQNQPQH
TRBJ1-2 TRBV6-6 NA ASSYVGGANYGYT
TRBJ2-2 TRBV9 NA ASSVDGGGGELF
TRBJ1-1 TRBV5-6 NA ASSLLMGITEAF
TRBJ2-7 TRBV6-1 NA ASLWSDRPYEQY
TRBJ2-7 TRBV27 NA ASSLSAGTVSYEQY
TRBJ1-1 TRBV7-9 NA ASSRPGATEAF
TRBJ2-3 TRBV7-2 NA ASSQGGSLDTQY
TRBJ1-6 TRBV19 TRBD1 ASSRPWTGPNSPLH
TRBJ2-7 TRBV9 NA ASSVEPFYEQY
TRBJ2-7 TRBV2 NA ASRGAEDRPYEQY
TRBJ2-1 TRBV30 TRBD2 AWSAGLAGSYEQF
TRBJ1-2 TRBV9 NA ASSVSNSNYGYT
TRBJ1-1 TRBV28 NA ASSFGRMNTEAF
TRBJ2-7 TRBV30 NA AWSNGASSYEQY
TRBJ1-4 TRBV18 NA ASSPSDGEKLF
TRBJ1-3 TRBV27 NA ASSPSAGEAGNTIY
TRBJ2-2 TRBV27 TRBD1 ASSPSGGEETGELF
TRBJ1-1 TRBV19 NA ASGEAEAF
TRBJ1-4 TRBV9 NA ASSSGWGSEKLF
TRBJ2-5 TRBV9 NA ASSVNPGPGETQY
TRBJ2-1 TRBV9 NA ASSIGDSSYNEQF
TRBJ1-6 TRBV13 NA ASSLGPGSYNSPLH
TRBJ1-4 TRBV9 NA ASSVSGAGEKLF
TRBJ2-5 TRBV7-8 NA ASSFPGKETQY
TRBJ2-5 TRBV13 NA ASSSDIDLRKTQY
TRBJ2-3 TRBV27 TRBD2 ASSWSAGEDTQY
TRBJ2-1 TRBV2 NA AARSWYNEQF
TRBJ2-3 TRBV9 TRBD2 ASSPFGSGRGDTQY
TRBJ2-7 TRBV28 NA ASSPQHYEQY
TRBJ1-1 TRBV5-1 NA ASSLVSGGNTEAF
TRBJ2-3 TRBV7-9 NA ASSMDVADTQY
TRBJ2-7 TRBV4-3 TRBD1 ASSQETGGSDEQY
TRBJ2-5 TRBV18 TRBD2 ASSPLGGRAGETQY
TRBJ1-4 TRBV5-1 NA ASSPDRSLNEKLF
TRBJ1-4 TRBV7-6 TRBD1 ASSPTGAGGEKLF
TRBJ1-1 TRBV6-1 NA ASSERVRGGANTEAF
TRBJ1-5 TRBV4-1 NA ASSQNRGNQPQH
TRBJ2-7 TRBV9 TRBD2 ASSVGLAGYDEQY
TRBJ2-7 TRBV9 NA ASSVGLEVEQY